Shown below are 23 T cell receptor beta chains from a single sample sequenced in a study of blood T cell repertoires in COVID-19. Measured with immunoSEQ multiplex PCR; TCRdb has only the in-frame clones, and not every one. The table shows about 130,000 clones, with around 81% occurring only once. Sequenced material: peripheral blood. The receptors shown here come from a woman between 45 and 65 years old with acute or convalescent COVID-19.

The V call is TRBV2, the J call TRBJ2-2, with TRBD2 as a possible D gene (5 bases). This CDR3 has 14 residues. Trimming took off 9 bases at V and 4 bases at J, with 15 bases between the two ends. From germline, CDR1 is SNHLY and CDR2 FYNNEI. The chain's CDR3 is CASCPSGFTGELFF. The CDR3 DNA follows: TGTGCCAGTTGCCCTTCGGGGTTCACCGGGGAGCTGTTTTTT.

This clone was seen once. The V call is TRBV2, the J call TRBJ2-1; 8 nucleotides match TRBD1. The CDR3 extends over 15 amino acids. V shed 1 base and J 9 bases; nucleotides not matched to a gene: 8. Germline V gene sequence: CDR1 SNHLY, CDR2 FYNNEI. The CDR3 DNA is TGTGCCAGCAGTGAAGTGGGCAGGGGGCCGGGTGAGCAGTTCTTC. Residues: CASSEVGRGPGEQFF.

As concerns this clone: This same CDR3 is encoded by further DNA sequences in the sample. V and J are TRBV28 and TRBJ1-2; TRBD1 might be the D (6 bases). This CDR3 is 12 amino acids long. Trimming removed 5 bases from V and 5 bases from J, with 9 bases in between. CDR1 is MDHEN, CDR2 SYDVKM, per germline. This CDR3 is CASSLTGYGYTF. CDR3 bases: TGTGCCAGCAGTCTTACAGGGTATGGCTACACCTTC.

V and J are TRBV18 and TRBJ1-1, with 7 bases that match TRBD1. From germline, CDR1 is KGHSH and CDR2 LQKENI. The CDR3 has 14 residues. Unmatched junction bases numbered 6, after V lost 4 bases and J lost 4 bases. CDR3 amino acids: CASSLQGKVTEAFF. CDR3 nucleotide sequence: TGTGCCAGCTCACTACAGGGGAAAGTCACTGAAGCTTTCTTT.

This chain uses TRBV7-2 with TRBJ2-7, with 13 bases aligning to TRBD2. This CDR3 is 15 amino acids long. V lost 5 bases and J lost 2; bases outside the gene matches: 3. CDR1 SGHTA and CDR2 FQGNSA come from the germline V gene. The CDR3 DNA sequence: TGTGCCAGCAGCAAAGGACTAGCGGGGGCCTACGAGCAGTACTTC. Encoded protein: CASSKGLAGAYEQYF.

The CDR3 here is CSVGSGSNFRAQYF. The CDR3, as DNA: TGCAGCGTTGGCAGTGGGTCCAATTTTCGGGCCCAGTACTTC. V usage is TRBV29-1 and J usage is TRBJ2-5; D not resolved. CDR3 size: 14 residues. Trimming took off 4 bases at V and 9 bases at J, with 21 bases between the two ends. Germline CDR1 and CDR2: SQVTM and ANQGSEA.

This clone was detected a few times. The rearrangement joins TRBV19 to TRBJ2-6, with 8 bases aligning to TRBD1. Trimming at V came to 7 bases and at J to 1 base, leaving 6 bases not matched to a gene. The CDR3 spans 16 residues. Germline CDR1 LNHDA, CDR2 SQIVND (reference sequence). The CDR3 loop is CASIITGGSGANVLTF. The DNA for the CDR3 is TGTGCCAGTATCATTACAGGGGGATCTGGGGCCAACGTCCTGACTTTC.

V usage is TRBV27 and J usage is TRBJ2-1, with unresolved D. Germline assignment: CDR1 MNHEY and CDR2 SMNVEV (reference sequence). CDR3 length equals 14 residues. With 5 bases removed from V and 2 bases from J, the gap between germline ends came to 10 bases. In DNA form, the CDR3 reads TGTGCCAGCAGTATTTATTACACCTACAATGAGCAGTTCTTC. Residues: CASSIYYTYNEQFF.

This clone was seen a few times. The CDR3 region has the DNA TGTGCCAGTAGTTTGGGGGGACGCACAGATACGCAGTATTTT. Protein product: CASSLGGRTDTQYF. The rearrangement uses TRBV19 and TRBJ2-3, with D possibly matching TRBD2 (6 bases). Germline CDR1 reads LNHDA; CDR2 reads SQIVND (reference sequence). The ends were cut back, 5 bases at V and 1 base at J, with 10 bases in the middle. This CDR3 is built from 14 residues.

This chain uses TRBV7-2 with TRBJ2-5; D might be TRBD2 (5 bases). V lost 0 bases and J 4 bases, leaving 15 bases between the germline ends. The V gene's germline CDR1 is SGHTA and CDR2 FQGNSA. The CDR3 contains 16 residues. CDR3 protein: CASSLARTSGVETQYF. CDR3 nucleotides: TGTGCCAGCAGCTTAGCGAGAACTAGTGGGGTAGAGACCCAGTACTTC.

The chain joins TRBV7-9 to TRBJ1-1; no clear D gene. The CDR3 extends over 13 amino acids. Trimming took 7 bases from V and 1 from J, leaving 10 bases between them. The germline V gene has CDR1 SEHNR and CDR2 FQNEAQ (reference sequence). The CDR3 loop is CASTLSGNTEAFF. The DNA for the CDR3 is TGTGCCAGCACCCTGAGTGGGAACACTGAAGCTTTCTTT.

The chain employs TRBV9 and TRBJ2-1; 7 positions agree with TRBD2. V lost 4 bases, J lost 8 bases, and 12 bases stayed unmatched. The CDR3 extends over 15 amino acids. CDR1 is SGDLS and CDR2 is YYNGEE in the germline V gene. Here the CDR3 reads CASSPRLAGIYEQFF. The CDR3 DNA reads TGTGCCAGCAGCCCCCGACTAGCAGGCATCTATGAGCAGTTCTTC.

V and J are TRBV7-9 and TRBJ1-2; D gene unclear. V lost 0 bases to trimming and J lost 4 bases, with 3 bases between them. Germline V gene sequence: CDR1 SEHNR, CDR2 FQNEAQ (reference sequence). The CDR3 extends over 12 amino acids. In DNA, the CDR3 is TGTGCCAGCAGCTTAGCCCTCTATGGCTACACCTTC. Its translation is CASSLALYGYTF.

This clone was picked up a small number of times. The chain links TRBV7-3 to TRBJ2-2, with D tentatively TRBD2 (6 bases). Trimming cost V 7 bases and J 3 bases, with 18 bases left between them. In germline, CDR1 is SGHTA, CDR2 FQGTGA. This CDR3 comprises 16 residues. CDR3: CASTLGRQEDTGELFF. CDR3 nucleotide sequence: TGTGCCAGCACCCTAGGGAGGCAAGAGGACACCGGGGAGCTGTTTTTT.

J is TRBJ1-4 and V is TRBV5-4; tentatively, D is TRBD1 (5 bases). The CDR3 consists of 14 residues. The V end lost 3 bases, the J end lost 4 bases, and 10 bases lay between the germline ends. CDR1 and CDR2 (germline): SGHNT, YYREEE (reference sequence). The CDR3 spells CASSSRDVNEKLFF. DNA of the CDR3: TGTGCCAGCAGCTCGCGGGACGTTAATGAAAAACTGTTTTTT.

The chain links TRBV28 to TRBJ2-7; D is possibly TRBD2 (5 bases). The V gene lost 8 bases and the J gene lost 7 bases, with 21 bases spanning the gap. This CDR3 has 14 amino acids. Germline V gene lookup returns CDR1 MDHEN and CDR2 SYDVKM. The CDR3 nucleotides read TGTGCCAGCCTCCCTTCGAGGGTGTTGCGGGAGCAGTACTTC. Translated, it gives CASLPSRVLREQYF.

This chain uses TRBV19 with TRBJ2-2, with 11 bases that match TRBD2. CDR1 and CDR2 (germline): LNHDA, SQIVND (reference sequence). V was pared by 6 bases and J by 6 bases, with 9 bases of the junction left unmatched. The CDR3 runs to 16 residues. CDR3 region: CASSNSGGARPGELFF. The CDR3 DNA follows: TGTGCCAGTAGCAATAGCGGGGGGGCTCGACCCGGGGAGCTGTTTTTT. The full variable domain, with the rest looked up from reference TRBV19 and TRBJ2-2, is DGGITQSPKYLFRKEGQNVTLSCEQNLNHDAMYWYRQDPGQGLRLIYYSQIVNDFQKGDIAEGYSVSREKKESFPLTVTSAQKNPTAFYLCASSNSGGARPGELFFGEGSRLTVL.

The V and J genes are TRBV7-9 and TRBJ2-2; TRBD2 matches at 8 bases. Germline assignment: CDR1 SEHNR and CDR2 FQNEAQ (reference sequence). This CDR3 spans 15 amino acids. After removal of 1 base from V and 7 bases from J, the junction contained 5 bases not matched to a gene. Here the CDR3 DNA reads TGTGCCAGCAGCTTAGTGAGCGGGGGTTTCGGGGAGCTGTTTTTT. Amino acids: CASSLVSGGFGELFF.

The chain links TRBV19 to TRBJ1-1; 8 positions agree with TRBD1. J gave up 0 bases and V 8 bases, and 5 bases lay outside the gene matches. The CDR3 has 14 residues. The germline V gene encodes CDR1 LNHDA and CDR2 SQIVND (reference sequence). CDR3 nucleotide sequence: TGTGCCAGTGGACAGGGCCTATTGAACACTGAAGCTTTCTTT. Its protein product is CASGQGLLNTEAFF.

The V gene is TRBV7-8, the J gene TRBJ2-5; a possible D gene is TRBD2 (6 bases). Germline-derived CDR1 and CDR2 are SGHVS and FQNEAQ. The CDR3 consists of 16 residues. V lost 5 bases, J lost 2 bases, and 18 bases lay in between. For the CDR3, the DNA is TGTGCCAGCAGCCTCGGCTTGAGCGGGTCTCAAGAGACCCAGTACTTC. The encoded protein is CASSLGLSGSQETQYF.

The chain links TRBV5-1 to TRBJ1-4, with D possibly matching TRBD1 (5 bases). In germline, CDR1 is SGHRS, CDR2 YFSETQ. The CDR3 is 16 amino acids. The V gene lost 4 bases and the J gene lost 5 bases, with 18 bases spanning the gap. For the CDR3, the DNA is TGCGCCAGCAGCCCTTCTCCGGGGGACGCAAATGAAAAACTGTTTTTT. Residues: CASSPSPGDANEKLFF.

DNA of the CDR3: TGTGCCAGCAGCTCTTACAGGGGGCTCTCTGGAAACACCATATATTTT. It yields the protein CASSSYRGLSGNTIYF. V gene TRBV14 combines with J gene TRBJ1-3, with 9 bases lining up with TRBD1. CDR1 is SGHDN, CDR2 FVKESK, per germline. CDR3 length: 16 amino acids. V was clipped by 5 bases and J by 0 bases; unmatched bases: 5.

The genes are TRBV6-4 and TRBJ1-1; no reliable D call. The ends were cut back, 10 bases at V and 3 bases at J, with 18 bases in the middle. The CDR3 extends over 14 amino acids. Germline CDR1 is MRHNA and CDR2 is SNTAGT. In DNA form, the CDR3 reads TGTGCCACCGCCCGGGAAGCGTTCGACACTGAAGCTTTCTTT. Protein product: CATAREAFDTEAFF.